The clone carrying this T cell receptor beta chain occurred a few times. Its cognate antigen is unknown. This record comes from a study of CD8 T cells in ankylosing spondylitis. V was trimmed by 4 bases and J by 2 bases, leaving 16 bases between them. The CDR3 length is 16 residues. Germline loops: CDR1 SGDLS, CDR2 YYNGEE. Regarding the study as a whole: There was a TCR beta motif, made of several highly homologous variants, that appeared characteristic of ankylosing spondylitis blood. CD8+ by phenotype, disease-linked clones were relatively rare in peripheral blood.

Each CDR3 protein is one row after TCRdb ran MiXCR on the 5' RACE reads. The sample has 220,000 or so distinct CDR3 sequences; approximately 20% are singletons. This rearrangement joins TRBV9 to TRBJ2-1, with a weak D call TRBD2 (6 bases). The source of this sequence is a male donor with ankylosing spondylitis. The material sequenced was blood, either unsorted or a sorted T cell fraction (not recorded which). CDR3 in amino acids: CASSPWGLGAYNEQFF. The CDR3 nucleotides are TGTGCCAGCAGCCCTTGGGGACTTGGGGCCTACAATGAGCAGTTCTTC.